This entry features one T cell receptor beta chain sequence. Its specificity is unknown. Germline lookup yields CDR1 SNHLY and CDR2 FYNNEI. The CDR3 has 14 amino acids. With 2 bases removed from V and 7 bases from J, the gap between germline ends came to 14 bases. These data are taken from a study of shared clonotypes between healthy human individuals. Study-wide findings and caveats: Measured sharing among donors was expected to vary with sequencing depth. Among non-shared clonotypes, generation probabilities were lower than among those shared by all four donors. The study generally estimated greater richness for naive than memory subsets.

The data were produced by immunoSEQ multiplex PCR, yet TCRdb's version contains in-frame clones alone and is incomplete. In the table there are 100,000 or so clones, approximately 70% of which are singletons. The V gene is TRBV2, the J gene TRBJ1-2; D is possibly TRBD1 (6 bases). Sequencing input: memory CD8+ T cells sorted from blood. Subset here: CD45RO+ cells pooled with CCR7-negative TemRA cells. This TCR came from a woman aged 25 to 39 in good health. CDR3 region: CASSECWGLRGYTF. In DNA, the CDR3 is TGTGCCAGCAGTGAATGTTGGGGGCTTCGTGGCTACACCTTC.